This is a list of T cell receptor beta chains from one sample in a study of blood T cells in healthy people across ages. MiXCR, applied by TCRdb to the 5' RACE reads, yields one record per CDR3 protein. The sample includes approximately 1.5 million distinct CDR3 sequences, about 31% seen only once; the top ten take over 9%. Sequencing was performed on blood. These receptor sequences come from a woman aged 30 to 39 in good health. Both conserved end residues are part of each CDR3. D genes are given only for firm matches. Not all rows give a size; the values are once, few, many and, for expanded clones, a class.

abundance: NA; v_gene: TRBV6-1; d_gene: NA; j_gene: TRBJ2-6; CDR3nt: TGTGCCCTTTTTCGGCCCGGGGCCAACGTCCTGACTTTC; CDR3aa: CALFRPGANVLTF
abundance: NA; v_gene: TRBV9; d_gene: TRBD2; j_gene: TRBJ2-3; CDR3nt: TGTGCCAGCAGCGCCCGGGGGGGGACACTCAGCACAGATACGCAGTATTTT; CDR3aa: CASSARGGTLSTDTQYF
abundance: few; v_gene: TRBV5-5; d_gene: NA; j_gene: TRBJ2-3; CDR3nt: TGTGCCAGCAGCCACCGGACGAGCACAGATACGCAGTATTTT; CDR3aa: CASSHRTSTDTQYF
abundance: many; v_gene: TRBV10-3; d_gene: NA; j_gene: TRBJ2-5; CDR3nt: TGTGCCATCAGGACCCCGGACCGGGGAGAGACCCAGTACTTC; CDR3aa: CAIRTPDRGETQYF
abundance: NA; v_gene: TRBV12-3/TRBV12-4; d_gene: NA; j_gene: TRBJ1-4; CDR3nt: TGTGCCAGCAGTTTAGAGGCCTCCCTCGGGGGGAAACTGTTTTTT; CDR3aa: CASSLEASLGGKLFF
abundance: NA; v_gene: TRBV20-1; d_gene: NA; j_gene: TRBJ2-7; CDR3nt: TGCAGTGCTACCAGGGGGGGTACCTACGAGCAGTACTTC; CDR3aa: CSATRGGTYEQYF
abundance: many; v_gene: TRBV13; d_gene: NA; j_gene: TRBJ2-7; CDR3nt: TGTGCCAGCAGCTCCCGATTGGGGCAGAGCCAGTACTTC; CDR3aa: CASSSRLGQSQYF
abundance: many; v_gene: TRBV7-6; d_gene: TRBD2; j_gene: TRBJ2-3; CDR3nt: TGTGCCAGCAGCCTCGGACTAGCGGGAACTAGCACAGATACGCAGTATTTT; CDR3aa: CASSLGLAGTSTDTQYF
abundance: few; v_gene: TRBV2; d_gene: TRBD2; j_gene: TRBJ2-1; CDR3nt: TGTGCCAGCAGCGTAGCGGGAGAGGCCTACAATGAGCAGTTCTTC; CDR3aa: CASSVAGEAYNEQFF
abundance: few; v_gene: TRBV6-1; d_gene: NA; j_gene: TRBJ1-1; CDR3nt: TGTGCCGGGTCCCGGCGAAACGAAGGAGCTTTCTTT; CDR3aa: CAGSRRNEGAFF
abundance: NA; v_gene: TRBV29-1; d_gene: NA; j_gene: TRBJ2-7; CDR3nt: TGCAGCGTTGAGGAGGGGGGGACCGCCTCACGTGAGCAGTACTTC; CDR3aa: CSVEEGGTASREQYF
abundance: NA; v_gene: TRBV7-9; d_gene: TRBD1; j_gene: TRBJ1-1; CDR3nt: TGTGCCAGCAGCGCGGGACAGGGGGTCACTGAAGCTTTCTTT; CDR3aa: CASSAGQGVTEAFF
abundance: NA; v_gene: TRBV6-5; d_gene: TRBD2; j_gene: TRBJ2-3; CDR3nt: TGTGCCAGCAGTTACTCATCCAGCGGGACGACTAGCACAGATACGCAGTATTTT; CDR3aa: CASSYSSSGTTSTDTQYF
abundance: NA; v_gene: TRBV12-3/TRBV12-4; d_gene: NA; j_gene: TRBJ1-2; CDR3nt: TGTGCCAGCAGGGGGGGGGCTAACTATGGCTACACCTTC; CDR3aa: CASRGGANYGYTF
abundance: once; v_gene: TRBV3-1; d_gene: NA; j_gene: TRBJ1-2; CDR3nt: TGTGCCAGCAGCCAAGGTCGACAGAGCTATGGCTACACCTTC; CDR3aa: CASSQGRQSYGYTF
abundance: NA; v_gene: TRBV30; d_gene: NA; j_gene: TRBJ1-6; CDR3nt: TGTGCCTGGAGGGTACGGGCCGGGGAACCCCTCCACTTT; CDR3aa: CAWRVRAGEPLHF
abundance: few; v_gene: TRBV5-1; d_gene: NA; j_gene: TRBJ1-5; CDR3nt: TGCGCCAGCAGCTTCAATTTGGGACAGCCCCAGCATTTT; CDR3aa: CASSFNLGQPQHF
abundance: NA; v_gene: TRBV10-3; d_gene: NA; j_gene: TRBJ2-5; CDR3nt: TGTGCCATCAGTGGGGCAGGCCAAGAGACCCGGTACTTC; CDR3aa: CAISGAGQETRYF
abundance: few; v_gene: TRBV10-2; d_gene: TRBD1; j_gene: TRBJ2-6; CDR3nt: TGCGCCAGCAAGAAGGGACAGGACTTCTCTGGGGCCAACGTCCTGACTTTC; CDR3aa: CASKKGQDFSGANVLTF
abundance: few; v_gene: TRBV7-2; d_gene: NA; j_gene: TRBJ2-1; CDR3nt: TGTGCCACTTCAGACCGCGGGCAGATATACAATGAGCAGTTCTTC; CDR3aa: CATSDRGQIYNEQFF
abundance: NA; v_gene: TRBV6-5; d_gene: NA; j_gene: TRBJ1-1; CDR3nt: TGTGCCAGCAGTTACTCGATAGGCGGACATGTGAACACTGAAGCTTTCTTT; CDR3aa: CASSYSIGGHVNTEAFF
abundance: few; v_gene: TRBV5-1; d_gene: NA; j_gene: TRBJ2-3; CDR3nt: TGCGCCAGCAGCCCATGGGGCGGTGTGACAGATACGCAGTATTTT; CDR3aa: CASSPWGGVTDTQYF
abundance: few; v_gene: TRBV11-2; d_gene: NA; j_gene: TRBJ2-6; CDR3nt: TGTGCCAGCAGCTTAGTAATCGGCGGTGGAAGCTCTGGGGCCAACGTCCTGACTTTC; CDR3aa: CASSLVIGGGSSGANVLTF
abundance: NA; v_gene: TRBV15; d_gene: TRBD1; j_gene: TRBJ1-1; CDR3nt: TGTGCCACCGGGTCGCGGACAGGGAGGAACACTGAAGCTTTCTTT; CDR3aa: CATGSRTGRNTEAFF
abundance: few; v_gene: TRBV10-3; d_gene: NA; j_gene: TRBJ1-4; CDR3nt: TGTGCCATCAGTAGGGGCAGCCCTAATGAAAAACTGTTTTTT; CDR3aa: CAISRGSPNEKLFF
abundance: NA; v_gene: TRBV7-9; d_gene: NA; j_gene: TRBJ2-3; CDR3nt: TGTGCCAGCAGCTCGGTCGAGAGGGGTACAGATACGCAGTATTTT; CDR3aa: CASSSVERGTDTQYF
abundance: NA; v_gene: TRBV7-9; d_gene: NA; j_gene: TRBJ1-4; CDR3nt: TGTGCCAGCAGCTCGTTCCGGGCCCGGAGGAGTGAAAAACTGTTTTTT; CDR3aa: CASSSFRARRSEKLFF
abundance: few; v_gene: TRBV6-6; d_gene: TRBD1; j_gene: TRBJ1-5; CDR3nt: TGTGCCAGCAACACGGGACAGCTCAATCAGCCCCAGCATTTT; CDR3aa: CASNTGQLNQPQHF
abundance: few; v_gene: TRBV10-3; d_gene: TRBD2; j_gene: TRBJ2-7; CDR3nt: TGTGCCATCAGTGAGTCCGTACTAGCGGGCGGCGAGCAGTACTTC; CDR3aa: CAISESVLAGGEQYF
abundance: many; v_gene: TRBV29-1; d_gene: NA; j_gene: TRBJ2-5; CDR3nt: TGCAGCGTTGAAGGAGAGACCCAGTACTTC; CDR3aa: CSVEGETQYF
abundance: many; v_gene: TRBV10-3; d_gene: NA; j_gene: TRBJ1-2; CDR3nt: TGTGCCATCAGTGCTAGCTATGGCTACACCTTC; CDR3aa: CAISASYGYTF
abundance: few; v_gene: TRBV7-2; d_gene: NA; j_gene: TRBJ2-7; CDR3nt: TGTGCCAGCAGCCTCAACCACTACGAGCAGTACTTC; CDR3aa: CASSLNHYEQYF
abundance: NA; v_gene: TRBV11-2; d_gene: NA; j_gene: TRBJ2-5; CDR3nt: TGTGCCAGCAGCTTAGAGGGCAGGGGGGAAGAGACCCAGTACTTC; CDR3aa: CASSLEGRGEETQYF
abundance: NA; v_gene: TRBV12-3/TRBV12-4; d_gene: TRBD2; j_gene: TRBJ2-3; CDR3nt: TGTGCCAGCAGTTTTATAGCGGGGGTGAGTACAGATACGCAGTATTTT; CDR3aa: CASSFIAGVSTDTQYF
abundance: NA; v_gene: TRBV7-9; d_gene: NA; j_gene: TRBJ2-7; CDR3nt: TGTGCCAGCAGCATCAGGGAGAACGAGCAGTACTTC; CDR3aa: CASSIRENEQYF
abundance: NA; v_gene: TRBV20-1; d_gene: TRBD1; j_gene: TRBJ2-7; CDR3nt: TGCAGTGCTAGGGCTGGACAGGCCGCCTACGAGCAGTACTTC; CDR3aa: CSARAGQAAYEQYF
abundance: few; v_gene: TRBV20-1; d_gene: NA; j_gene: TRBJ2-1; CDR3nt: TGCAGTGCAAACCCGCGACGGGGCTCATCGGTCAATGAGCAGTTCTTC; CDR3aa: CSANPRRGSSVNEQFF
abundance: NA; v_gene: TRBV6-4; d_gene: NA; j_gene: TRBJ2-1; CDR3nt: TGTGCCAGCAGTAGAGGAGGAGCCTACGATGAGCAGTTCTTC; CDR3aa: CASSRGGAYDEQFF
abundance: NA; v_gene: TRBV6-1; d_gene: TRBD1; j_gene: TRBJ2-1; CDR3nt: TGTGCCAGCATTTGGACAGGGACCAATGAGCAGTTCTTC; CDR3aa: CASIWTGTNEQFF
abundance: few; v_gene: TRBV28; d_gene: NA; j_gene: TRBJ2-5; CDR3nt: TGTGCCAGCAGCTTGCCTCGAGAGACCCAGTACTTC; CDR3aa: CASSLPRETQYF
abundance: few; v_gene: TRBV4-1; d_gene: TRBD1; j_gene: TRBJ1-6; CDR3nt: TGCGCCAGCAGCCGGGGACAGGGGGGATATAATTCACCCCTCCACTTT; CDR3aa: CASSRGQGGYNSPLHF
abundance: few; v_gene: TRBV20-1; d_gene: TRBD2; j_gene: TRBJ2-5; CDR3nt: TGCAGTGCAAATAGCGGGGGGGCCCGGGAGACCCAGTACTTC; CDR3aa: CSANSGGARETQYF
abundance: NA; v_gene: TRBV11-2; d_gene: NA; j_gene: TRBJ1-1; CDR3nt: TGTGCCAGCAGGTCACCGGGACGGAACACTGAAGCTTTCTTT; CDR3aa: CASRSPGRNTEAFF
abundance: NA; v_gene: TRBV5-6; d_gene: NA; j_gene: TRBJ2-1; CDR3nt: TGTGCCAGCAGCTTGGTGAGTCATCCTCAGTTCTTC; CDR3aa: CASSLVSHPQFF
abundance: few; v_gene: TRBV20-1; d_gene: TRBD2; j_gene: TRBJ2-7; CDR3nt: TGTAGTGCAGGACTAGCGGGGGGCGTCGAGCAGTACTTC; CDR3aa: CSAGLAGGVEQYF
abundance: few; v_gene: TRBV3-1; d_gene: TRBD2; j_gene: TRBJ2-5; CDR3nt: TGTGCCAGCAGCTTGAATCCCCGGGGGGTGGCAGAGACCCAGTACTTC; CDR3aa: CASSLNPRGVAETQYF
abundance: many; v_gene: TRBV29-1; d_gene: NA; j_gene: TRBJ2-7; CDR3nt: TGCAGCGTCTATACTGACAGGAGAACCTACGAGCAGTACTTC; CDR3aa: CSVYTDRRTYEQYF
abundance: once; v_gene: TRBV9; d_gene: NA; j_gene: TRBJ2-1; CDR3nt: TGTACCAGCAGCCCCGCCCCGGGGGCCTACAATGAGCAGTTCTTC; CDR3aa: CTSSPAPGAYNEQFF
abundance: NA; v_gene: TRBV5-6; d_gene: TRBD1; j_gene: TRBJ2-5; CDR3nt: TGTGCCAGCACCCCCACGGGACAGCAAGAGACCCAGTACTTC; CDR3aa: CASTPTGQQETQYF
abundance: NA; v_gene: TRBV5-5; d_gene: NA; j_gene: TRBJ1-1; CDR3nt: TGTGCCAGCAGCTTAAGGACGGATAGAACTGAAGCTTTCTTT; CDR3aa: CASSLRTDRTEAFF
abundance: NA; v_gene: TRBV5-1; d_gene: NA; j_gene: TRBJ2-1; CDR3nt: TGCGCCAGCAGCTTAAGGGACCCCTCCTACAAGGAGCAGTTCTTC; CDR3aa: CASSLRDPSYKEQFF
abundance: few; v_gene: TRBV7-2; d_gene: NA; j_gene: TRBJ2-3; CDR3nt: TGTGCCAGCAACAGCGCAGACATGACCTGGTACCGCACAGATACGCAGTATTTT; CDR3aa: CASNSADMTWYRTDTQYF
abundance: few; v_gene: TRBV3-1; d_gene: TRBD2; j_gene: TRBJ2-6; CDR3nt: TGTGCCAGCAGTCATGCGGGAGTTGGGGCCAACGTCCTGACTTTC; CDR3aa: CASSHAGVGANVLTF